This T cell receptor (beta chain) was identified in a study of CD8 T cells in ankylosing spondylitis. Study outcomes and limitations: There was reportedly significant enrichment of clones that were disease-linked in matched ankylosing spondylitis synovial fluid. A TCR beta motif made of fewer than ten highly homologous variants seemed typical of ankylosing spondylitis blood.

Germline V lookup: CDR1 MNHEY, CDR2 SVGEGT. V dropped 7 bases and J dropped 7; count of bases not matched to a gene: 25. The CDR3 has 20 amino acids. The authors made TCR beta libraries by quantitative 5'-RACE with molecular barcodes. TCRdb called the 5' RACE reads again in MiXCR, with one record for every CDR3 protein. The sample yields roughly 470,000 distinct CDR3 sequences, roughly 25% seen once. This clonotype was found a few times. Its antigen is unknown. The sample was blood, either unsorted or a sorted T cell fraction (not recorded which). The TCR sequence derives from a male donor with ankylosing spondylitis. The chain carries TRBV6-2 or TRBV6-3 and TRBJ1-6, with 7 positions matching TRBD1. The CDR3 spells CASIVRGTPSRVYWNSPLHF. CDR3 bases: TGTGCCAGCATCGTCAGGGGGACCCCTAGTCGCGTATATTGGAATTCACCCCTCCACTTT.